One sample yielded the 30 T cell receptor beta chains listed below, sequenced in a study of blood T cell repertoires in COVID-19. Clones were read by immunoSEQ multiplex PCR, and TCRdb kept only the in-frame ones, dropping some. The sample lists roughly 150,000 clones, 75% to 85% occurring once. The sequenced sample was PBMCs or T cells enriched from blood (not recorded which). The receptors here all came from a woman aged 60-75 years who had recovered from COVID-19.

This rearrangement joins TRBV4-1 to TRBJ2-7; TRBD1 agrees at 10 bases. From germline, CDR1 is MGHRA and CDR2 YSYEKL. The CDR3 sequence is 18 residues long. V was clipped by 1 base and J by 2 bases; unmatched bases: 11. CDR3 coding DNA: TGCGCCAGCAGCCAAGTCCAACCTAGACAGGGGGCCCCCTACGAGCAGTACTTC. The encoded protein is CASSQVQPRQGAPYEQYF.

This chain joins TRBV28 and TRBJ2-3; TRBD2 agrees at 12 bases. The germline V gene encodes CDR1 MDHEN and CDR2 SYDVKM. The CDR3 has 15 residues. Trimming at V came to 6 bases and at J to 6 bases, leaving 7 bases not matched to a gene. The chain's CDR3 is CASSKTSGGRDTQYF. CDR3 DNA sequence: TGTGCCAGCAGCAAGACTAGCGGGGGACGCGATACGCAGTATTTT.

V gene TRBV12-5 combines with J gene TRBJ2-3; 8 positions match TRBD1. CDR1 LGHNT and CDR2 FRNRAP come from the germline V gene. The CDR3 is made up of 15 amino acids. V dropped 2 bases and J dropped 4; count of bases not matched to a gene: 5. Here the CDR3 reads CASGLLTGGPDTQYF. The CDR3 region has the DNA TGTGCTAGTGGTTTGCTTACAGGGGGGCCAGATACGCAGTATTTT.

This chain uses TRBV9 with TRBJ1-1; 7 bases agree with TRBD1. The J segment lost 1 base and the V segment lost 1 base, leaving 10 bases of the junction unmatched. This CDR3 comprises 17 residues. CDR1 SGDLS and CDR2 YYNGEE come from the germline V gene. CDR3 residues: CASSVRALRQGNTEAFF. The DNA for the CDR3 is TGTGCCAGCAGCGTAAGGGCCCTTAGACAGGGGAACACTGAAGCTTTCTTT.

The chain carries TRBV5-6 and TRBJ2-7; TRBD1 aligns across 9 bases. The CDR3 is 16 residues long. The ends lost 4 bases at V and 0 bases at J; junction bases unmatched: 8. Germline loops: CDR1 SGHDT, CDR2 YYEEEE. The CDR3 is CASSPALGQGSYEQYF. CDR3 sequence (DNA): TGTGCCAGCAGCCCTGCCCTGGGACAGGGCTCCTACGAGCAGTACTTC.

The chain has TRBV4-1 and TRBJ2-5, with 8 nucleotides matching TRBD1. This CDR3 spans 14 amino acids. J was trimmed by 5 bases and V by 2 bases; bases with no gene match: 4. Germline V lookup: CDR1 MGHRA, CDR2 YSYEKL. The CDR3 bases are TGCGCCAGCAGCCAACAGGGGGCGCCGGAGACCCAGTACTTC. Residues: CASSQQGAPETQYF.

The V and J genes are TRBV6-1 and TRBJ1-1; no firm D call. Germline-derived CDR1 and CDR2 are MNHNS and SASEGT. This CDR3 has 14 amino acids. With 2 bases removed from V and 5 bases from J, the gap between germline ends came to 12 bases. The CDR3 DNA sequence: TGTGCCAGCAGTGAATCGGGAAGTTTAACTGAAGCTTTCTTT. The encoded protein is CASSESGSLTEAFF.

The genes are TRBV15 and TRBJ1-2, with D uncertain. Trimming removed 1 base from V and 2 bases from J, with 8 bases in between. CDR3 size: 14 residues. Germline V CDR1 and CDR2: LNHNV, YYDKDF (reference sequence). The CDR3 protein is CATSRAQTNYGYTF. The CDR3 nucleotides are TGTGCCACCAGCAGAGCACAAACAAACTATGGCTACACCTTC.

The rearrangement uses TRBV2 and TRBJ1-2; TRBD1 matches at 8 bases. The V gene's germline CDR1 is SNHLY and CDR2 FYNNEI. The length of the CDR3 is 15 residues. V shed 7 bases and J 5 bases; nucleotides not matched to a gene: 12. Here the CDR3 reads CASKPSTGAGYGYTF. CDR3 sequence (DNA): TGTGCCAGCAAGCCCTCGACAGGGGCGGGGTATGGCTACACCTTC.

CDR3 in amino acids: CASIQDRGRGDTQYF. CDR3 nucleotide sequence: TGTGCCAGCATCCAGGACAGGGGGCGCGGAGATACGCAGTATTTT. This chain joins TRBV5-4 and TRBJ2-3; 11 bases align to TRBD1. This CDR3 spans 15 amino acids. Losses at the gene ends were 6 bases for V and 5 bases for J; bases not matched to a gene: 8. CDR1 SGHNT and CDR2 YYREEE come from the germline V gene (reference sequence).

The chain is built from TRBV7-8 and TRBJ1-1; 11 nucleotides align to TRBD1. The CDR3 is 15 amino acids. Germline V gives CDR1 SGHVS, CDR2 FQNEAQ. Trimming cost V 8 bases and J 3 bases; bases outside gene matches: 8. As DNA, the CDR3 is TGTGCCAGCGCCCGGGACAGGGGGTCAGACACTGAAGCTTTCTTT. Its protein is CASARDRGSDTEAFF.

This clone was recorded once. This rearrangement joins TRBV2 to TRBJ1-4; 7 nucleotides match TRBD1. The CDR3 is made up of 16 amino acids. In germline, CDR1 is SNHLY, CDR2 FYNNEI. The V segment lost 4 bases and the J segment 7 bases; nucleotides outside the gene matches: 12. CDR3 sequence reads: CASSGDRRGPVEKLFF. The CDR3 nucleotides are TGTGCCAGCAGTGGGGATCGGAGGGGGCCAGTTGAAAAACTGTTTTTT. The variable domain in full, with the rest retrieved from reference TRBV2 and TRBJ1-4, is EPEVTQTPSHQVTQMGQEVILRCVPISNHLYFYWYRQILGQKVEFLVSFYNNEISEKSEIFDDQFSVERPDGSNFTLKIRSTKLEDSAMYFCASSGDRRGPVEKLFFGSGTQLSVL.

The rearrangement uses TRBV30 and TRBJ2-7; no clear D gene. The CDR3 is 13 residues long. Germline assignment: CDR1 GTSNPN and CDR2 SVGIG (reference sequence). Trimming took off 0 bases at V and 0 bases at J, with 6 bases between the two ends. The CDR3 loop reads CAWSVEPSYEQYF. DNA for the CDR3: TGTGCCTGGAGTGTTGAGCCCTCCTACGAGCAGTACTTC.

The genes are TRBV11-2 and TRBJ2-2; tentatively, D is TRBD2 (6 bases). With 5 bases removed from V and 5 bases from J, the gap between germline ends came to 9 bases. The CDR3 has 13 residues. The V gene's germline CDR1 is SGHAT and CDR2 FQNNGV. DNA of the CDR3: TGTGCCAGCAGCGGGGGGTTTACCGGGGAGCTGTTTTTT. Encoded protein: CASSGGFTGELFF.

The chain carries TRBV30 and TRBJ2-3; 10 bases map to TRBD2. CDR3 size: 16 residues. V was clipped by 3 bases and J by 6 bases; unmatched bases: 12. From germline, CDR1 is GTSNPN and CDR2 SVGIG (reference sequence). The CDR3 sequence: CAWSGLAGGPRDTQYF. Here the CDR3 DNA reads TGTGCCTGGAGCGGCTTAGCGGGGGGCCCCAGGGATACGCAGTATTTT.

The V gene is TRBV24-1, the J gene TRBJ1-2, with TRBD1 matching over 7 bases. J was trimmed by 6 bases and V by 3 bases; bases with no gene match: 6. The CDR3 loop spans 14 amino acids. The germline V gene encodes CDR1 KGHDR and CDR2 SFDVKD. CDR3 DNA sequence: TGTGCCACCAGTGATCCGCGCAGGGGGGATGGCTACACCTTC. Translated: CATSDPRRGDGYTF.

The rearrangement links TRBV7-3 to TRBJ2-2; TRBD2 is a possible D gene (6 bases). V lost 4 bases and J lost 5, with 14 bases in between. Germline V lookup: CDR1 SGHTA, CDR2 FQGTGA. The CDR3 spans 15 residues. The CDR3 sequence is CASSSSGTLTGELFF. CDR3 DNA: TGTGCCAGCAGCTCAAGTGGGACTCTAACCGGGGAGCTGTTTTTT.

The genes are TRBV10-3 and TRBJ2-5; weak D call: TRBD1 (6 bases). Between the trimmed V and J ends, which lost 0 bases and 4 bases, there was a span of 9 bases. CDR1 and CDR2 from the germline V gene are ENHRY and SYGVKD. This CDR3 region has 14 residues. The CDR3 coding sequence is TGTGCCATCAGTGAGTCGTGGGGGCTAGAGACCCAGTACTTC. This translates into CAISESWGLETQYF.

The CDR3 spells CASSQESGGEQYF. The CDR3 nucleotides are TGTGCCAGCAGCCAAGAATCGGGGGGCGAGCAGTACTTC. The chain uses TRBV4-2 and TRBJ2-7, with 7 bases lining up with TRBD2. CDR1 LGHNA and CDR2 YNFKEQ come from the germline V gene. With 0 bases clipped from V and 6 bases from J, the junction kept 2 bases outside the gene matches. The CDR3 totals 13 residues.

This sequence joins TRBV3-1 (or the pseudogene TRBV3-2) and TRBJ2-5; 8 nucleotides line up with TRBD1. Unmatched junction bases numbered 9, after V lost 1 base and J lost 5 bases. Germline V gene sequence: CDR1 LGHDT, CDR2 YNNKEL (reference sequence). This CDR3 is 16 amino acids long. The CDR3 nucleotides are TGTGCCAGCAGCCAAGGGACAGGGACGTTTTCGGAGACCCAGTACTTC. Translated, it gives CASSQGTGTFSETQYF.

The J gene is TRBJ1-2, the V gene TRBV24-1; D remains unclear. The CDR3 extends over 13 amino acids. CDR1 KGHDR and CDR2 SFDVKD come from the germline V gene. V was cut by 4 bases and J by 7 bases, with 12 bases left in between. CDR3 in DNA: TGTGCCACCAGTGAAGGTCAGTCTAGTGGCTACACCTTC. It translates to CATSEGQSSGYTF.

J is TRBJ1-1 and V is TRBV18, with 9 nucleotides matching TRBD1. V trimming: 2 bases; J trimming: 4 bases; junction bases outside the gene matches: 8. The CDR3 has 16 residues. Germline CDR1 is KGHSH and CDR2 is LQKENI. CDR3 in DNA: TGTGCCAGCTCACCATCCGGGACAGGGATCGGCACTGAAGCTTTCTTT. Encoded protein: CASSPSGTGIGTEAFF.

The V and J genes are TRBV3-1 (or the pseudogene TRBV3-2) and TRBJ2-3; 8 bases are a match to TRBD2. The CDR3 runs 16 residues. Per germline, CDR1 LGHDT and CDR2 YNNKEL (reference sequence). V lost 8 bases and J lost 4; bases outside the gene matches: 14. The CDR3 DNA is TGTGCCAGCTCCAGGAGATACGGGGGGGCAGCAGATACGCAGTATTTT. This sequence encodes CASSRRYGGAADTQYF.

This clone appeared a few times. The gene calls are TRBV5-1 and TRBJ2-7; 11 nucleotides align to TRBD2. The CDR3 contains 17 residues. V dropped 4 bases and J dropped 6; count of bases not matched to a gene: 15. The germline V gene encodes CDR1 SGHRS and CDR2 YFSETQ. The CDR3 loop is CASSPGGSGGVAPEQYF. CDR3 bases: TGCGCCAGCAGCCCGGGAGGTAGCGGGGGGGTCGCCCCCGAGCAGTACTTC.

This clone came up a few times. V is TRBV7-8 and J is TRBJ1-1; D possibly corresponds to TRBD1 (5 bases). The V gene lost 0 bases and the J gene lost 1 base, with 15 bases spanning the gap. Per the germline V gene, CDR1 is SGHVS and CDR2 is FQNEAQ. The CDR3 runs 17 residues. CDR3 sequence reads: CASSLALIPRENTEAFF. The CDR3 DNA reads TGTGCCAGCAGCTTAGCGCTCATCCCCAGGGAGAACACTGAAGCTTTCTTT.

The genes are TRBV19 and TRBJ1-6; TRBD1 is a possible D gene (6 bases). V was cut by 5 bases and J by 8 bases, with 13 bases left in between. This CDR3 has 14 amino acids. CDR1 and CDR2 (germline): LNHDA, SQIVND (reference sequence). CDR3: CASSPHRQDSPLHF. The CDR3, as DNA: TGTGCCAGTAGTCCCCATCGACAGGATTCACCCCTCCACTTT. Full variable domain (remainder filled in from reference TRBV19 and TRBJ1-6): DGGITQSPKYLFRKEGQNVTLSCEQNLNHDAMYWYRQDPGQGLRLIYYSQIVNDFQKGDIAEGYSVSREKKESFPLTVTSAQKNPTAFYLCASSPHRQDSPLHFGNGTRLTVT.

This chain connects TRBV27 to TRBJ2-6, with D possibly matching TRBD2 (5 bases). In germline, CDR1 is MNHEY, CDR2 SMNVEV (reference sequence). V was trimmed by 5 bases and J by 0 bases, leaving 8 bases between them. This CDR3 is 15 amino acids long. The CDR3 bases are TGTGCCAGCAGTCCGAGGGTCTCTGGGGCCAACGTCCTGACTTTC. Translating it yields CASSPRVSGANVLTF.

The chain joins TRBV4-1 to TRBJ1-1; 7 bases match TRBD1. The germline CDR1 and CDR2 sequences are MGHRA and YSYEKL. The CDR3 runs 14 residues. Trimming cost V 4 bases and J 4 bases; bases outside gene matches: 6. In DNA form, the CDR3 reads TGCGCCAGCAGCCCCGGGACAGAACGCACTGAAGCTTTCTTT. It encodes CASSPGTERTEAFF.

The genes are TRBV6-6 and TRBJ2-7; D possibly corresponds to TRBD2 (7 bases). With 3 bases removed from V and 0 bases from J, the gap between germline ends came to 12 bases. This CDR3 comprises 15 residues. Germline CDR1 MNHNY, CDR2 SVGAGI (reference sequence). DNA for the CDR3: TGTGCCAGCAGTTATGTGGCGGGGGCCTCCTACGAGCAGTACTTC. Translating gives CASSYVAGASYEQYF.

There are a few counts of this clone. DNA for the CDR3: TGTGCCAGCAGCTTGAATTCGCGAGAGACCCAGTACTTC. Its protein is CASSLNSRETQYF. The genes are TRBV5-5 and TRBJ2-5; no clear D. V was cut by 1 base and J by 4 bases, with 8 bases left in between. The CDR3 has 13 amino acids. CDR1 and CDR2 from the germline V gene are SGHKS and YYEKEE (reference sequence).